This T cell receptor (beta chain) was captured in a study of T-cell memory formation after mild COVID-19. General study points: Pre-infection memory contained some responding clones, which suggested that cross-reactive memory had joined. Of the contracting clones, CD4+ ones lay mainly in CM and EM, and CD8+ ones in EMRA. Whereas later expanders leaned CD4+, clones contracting day 15 to 85 showed a balanced CD4/CD8 makeup.

Germline values: CDR1 MNHEY, CDR2 SVGEGT. There are 13 residues in the CDR3. V lost 0 bases and J lost 4, with 7 bases in between. In TCRdb, the 5' RACE reads were re-called with MiXCR into one record per CDR3 protein. This sample has fewer than 95,000 distinct CDR3 sequences, with more than 12% found just once. Comments on this clonotype: Antigen: not known.

The V gene is TRBV6-2 or TRBV6-3, the J gene TRBJ2-7; D possibly corresponds to TRBD2 (6 bases). This receptor was taken from a man younger than 30 who had mild COVID-19 (a few samples of this study predate the infection). Cell type and time point are not known. The sequencing sample was made of PBMCs or a T cell subset sorted from them (not recorded which). CDR3 loop: CASSYSAGYEQYV. The CDR3 coding sequence is TGTGCCAGCAGTTACTCGGCGGGGTACGAGCAGTACGTC.